The sequence of this T cell receptor (beta chain) was determined in a study of CD8 T cells in ankylosing spondylitis. MiXCR, applied by TCRdb to the 5' RACE reads, yields one record per CDR3 protein. The sample shows around 180,000 distinct CDR3 sequences, 10% to 15% of them seen only once. Study-level points and caveats: Blood of patients with ankylosing spondylitis appeared to be characterized by a TCR beta motif of about 8 highly homologous variants. Researchers reportedly found disease-linked clones significantly enriched in matched ankylosing spondylitis synovial fluid.

A remark on this clonotype: The antigen remains unidentified.

The sequence derives from a female donor with ankylosing spondylitis or in good health (not recorded which). Input material: blood, either unsorted or a sorted T cell fraction (not recorded which).

The DNA for the CDR3 is TGTGCCAGCAGTAGGCGGGGGGGGATCTCCTACAATGAGCAGTTCTTC. Its protein is CASSRRGGISYNEQFF. The chain links TRBV12-3 or TRBV12-4 to TRBJ2-1; 9 positions agree with TRBD2. CDR3 length: 16 residues. Trimming at V came to 5 bases and at J to 0 bases, leaving 5 bases not matched to a gene.